The entry that follows covers one TCR beta chain sequence. The antigen remains undetermined. This specimen belongs to a study of T cell responses to AZD1222 COVID-19 vaccine. Overall study results and limits: Spike-specific TCR breadth and depth grew following two AZD1222 doses.

Germline V CDR1 and CDR2: SQVTM, ANQGSEA. Trimming removed 7 bases at V and 2 bases at J, with 8 bases between. CDR3 length: 11 residues. Here immunoSEQ multiplex PCR was the method, and the copy in TCRdb shows in-frame clones only, minus some. The repertoire consists of 120,000 or so clones, with roughly 90% occurring once and the leading ten covering about 1.6%. The rearrangement joins TRBV29-1 to TRBJ1-2; D uncertain. The specimen was peripheral blood, collected on day 0 of AZD1222 vaccination. The source of this sequence is an adult in good health. CDR3 in amino acids: CSAAWNYGYTF. CDR3 in DNA: TGCAGCGCCGCTTGGAACTATGGCTACACCTTC.